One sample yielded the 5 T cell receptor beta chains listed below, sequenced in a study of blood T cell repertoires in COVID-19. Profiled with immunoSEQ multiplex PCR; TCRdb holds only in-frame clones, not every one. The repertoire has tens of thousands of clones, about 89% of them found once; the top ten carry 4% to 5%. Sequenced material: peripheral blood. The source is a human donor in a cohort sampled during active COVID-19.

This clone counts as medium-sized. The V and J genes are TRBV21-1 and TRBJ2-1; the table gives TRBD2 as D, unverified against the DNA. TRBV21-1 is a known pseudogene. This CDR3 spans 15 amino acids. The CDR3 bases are TGTGCCAGCAGCAAAAAGCCTAGCGGGAACAATGAGCAGTTCTTC. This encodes CASSKKPSGNNEQFF.

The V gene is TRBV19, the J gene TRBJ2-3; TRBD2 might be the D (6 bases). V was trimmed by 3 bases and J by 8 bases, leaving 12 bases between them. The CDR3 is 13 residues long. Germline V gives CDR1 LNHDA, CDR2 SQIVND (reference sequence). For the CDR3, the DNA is TGTGCCAGTAGTATGGGCCGAGCGGGTACGCAGTATTTT. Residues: CASSMGRAGTQYF.

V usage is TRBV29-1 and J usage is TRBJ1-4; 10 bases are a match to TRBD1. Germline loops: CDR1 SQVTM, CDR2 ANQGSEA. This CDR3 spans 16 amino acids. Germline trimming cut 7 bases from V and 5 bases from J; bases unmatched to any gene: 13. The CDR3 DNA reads TGCAGCGCTGCAGGGACAGGGGTGATGGGGAATGAAAAACTGTTTTTT. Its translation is CSAAGTGVMGNEKLFF.

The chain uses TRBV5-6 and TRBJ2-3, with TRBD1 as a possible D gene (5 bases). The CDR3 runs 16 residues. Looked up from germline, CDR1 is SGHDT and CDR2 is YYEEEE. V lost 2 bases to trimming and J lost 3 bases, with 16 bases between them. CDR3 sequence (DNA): TGTGCCAGCAGCTTCCCAGGGTCAGGAGTAACAGATACGCAGTATTTT. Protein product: CASSFPGSGVTDTQYF.

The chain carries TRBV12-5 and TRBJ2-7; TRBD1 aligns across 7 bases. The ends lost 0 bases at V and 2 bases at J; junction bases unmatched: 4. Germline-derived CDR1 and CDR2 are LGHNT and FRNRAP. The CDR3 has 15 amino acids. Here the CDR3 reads CASGLVDRAPYEQYV. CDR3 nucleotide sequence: TGTGCTAGTGGTTTGGTCGACAGGGCCCCCTACGAGCAGTACGTC.